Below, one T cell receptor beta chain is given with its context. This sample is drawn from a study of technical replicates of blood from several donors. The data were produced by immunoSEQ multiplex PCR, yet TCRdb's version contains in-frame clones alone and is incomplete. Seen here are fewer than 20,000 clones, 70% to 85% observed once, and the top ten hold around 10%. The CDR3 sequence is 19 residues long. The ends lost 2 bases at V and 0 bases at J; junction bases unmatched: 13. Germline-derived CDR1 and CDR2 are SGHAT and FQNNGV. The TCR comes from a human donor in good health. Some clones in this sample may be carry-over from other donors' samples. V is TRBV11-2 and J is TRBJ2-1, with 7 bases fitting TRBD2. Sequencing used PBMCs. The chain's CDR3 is CASSLNRLAEPRSYNEQFF. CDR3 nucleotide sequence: TGTGCCAGCAGCTTAAATCGGCTAGCGGAGCCACGCTCCTACAATGAGCAGTTCTTC.